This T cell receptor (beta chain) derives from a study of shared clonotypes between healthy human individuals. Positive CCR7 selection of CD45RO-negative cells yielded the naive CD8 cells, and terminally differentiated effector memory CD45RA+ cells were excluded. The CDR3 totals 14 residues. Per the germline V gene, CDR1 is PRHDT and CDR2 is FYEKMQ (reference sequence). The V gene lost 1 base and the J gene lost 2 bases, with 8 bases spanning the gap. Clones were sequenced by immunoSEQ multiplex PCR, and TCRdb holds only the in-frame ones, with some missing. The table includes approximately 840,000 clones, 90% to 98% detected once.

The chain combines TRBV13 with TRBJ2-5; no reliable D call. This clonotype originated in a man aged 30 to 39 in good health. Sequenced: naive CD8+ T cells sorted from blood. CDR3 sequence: CASSLESEQETQYF. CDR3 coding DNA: TGTGCCAGCAGCTTAGAGTCAGAGCAAGAGACCCAGTACTTC.